This entry features one T cell receptor beta chain sequence. The CDR3 runs to 12 residues. Trimming pared 6 bases from V and 6 bases from J, leaving 12 bases between. In germline, CDR1 is SEHNR, CDR2 FQNEAQ (reference sequence). The data were taken from a study of blood T cell repertoires in COVID-19. In the study overall: COVID-19 samples, acute and convalescent, were from the United States, Italy and Spain. T cells, B-cell-depleted T cells, or PBMCs supplied cDNA or gDNA.

In the source study's methods: Quantification of nucleated cells was approximated via reference gene primer amplification. Clones were sequenced by immunoSEQ multiplex PCR, and TCRdb holds only the in-frame ones, with some missing. Clone size and V and J calls were adopted from that table, with D and trimming inferred from the DNA. There are roughly 240,000 clones in the sample; about 90% occur only once, and around 2.9% lies in the top ten. J is TRBJ2-7 and V is TRBV7-9; D gene ambiguous. The receptor comes from a woman in her twenties or thirties who had recovered from COVID-19. The sequenced sample was peripheral blood. CDR3 sequence: CASRVPSGEQYF. As DNA, the CDR3 is TGTGCCAGCAGAGTCCCTTCGGGCGAGCAGTACTTC.